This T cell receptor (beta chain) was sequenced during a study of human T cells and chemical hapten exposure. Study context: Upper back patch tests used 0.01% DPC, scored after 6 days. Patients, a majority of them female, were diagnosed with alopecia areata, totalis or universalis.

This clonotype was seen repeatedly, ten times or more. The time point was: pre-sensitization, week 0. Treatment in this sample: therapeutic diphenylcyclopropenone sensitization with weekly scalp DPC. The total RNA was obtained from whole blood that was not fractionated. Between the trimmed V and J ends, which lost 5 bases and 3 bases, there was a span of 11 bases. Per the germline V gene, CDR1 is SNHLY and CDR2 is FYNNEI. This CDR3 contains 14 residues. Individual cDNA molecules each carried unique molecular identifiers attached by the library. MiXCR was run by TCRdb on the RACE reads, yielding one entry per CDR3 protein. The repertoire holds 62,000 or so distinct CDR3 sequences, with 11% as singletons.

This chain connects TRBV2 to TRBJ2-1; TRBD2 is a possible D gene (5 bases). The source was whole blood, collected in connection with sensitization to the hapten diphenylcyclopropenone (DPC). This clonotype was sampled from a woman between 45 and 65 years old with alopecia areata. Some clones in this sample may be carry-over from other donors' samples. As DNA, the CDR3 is TGTGCCAGCAGTCCCCACGGGATCTACAATGAGCAGTTCTTC. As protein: CASSPHGIYNEQFF.